This T cell receptor beta chain derives from a study of blood T cell repertoires in COVID-19. Germline trimming cut 0 bases from V and 4 bases from J; bases unmatched to any gene: 9. This CDR3 spans 15 amino acids. Germline CDR1 is SQVTM and CDR2 is ANQGSEA. Sequencing was performed with immunoSEQ multiplex PCR; in TCRdb, only in-frame clones are kept and a portion is missing. The sample contains approximately 290,000 clones, 70% to 85% of which appear only once. The rearrangement joins TRBV29-1 to TRBJ2-7; 7 nucleotides align to TRBD2. The sequence was collected from a human donor with COVID-19, enrolled during active disease. The donor label of this sample is uncertain. The sample comprised peripheral blood. CDR3 sequence reads: CSVEDPAGASYEQYF. CDR3 DNA: TGCAGCGTTGAAGATCCGGCGGGAGCCTCGTACGAGCAGTACTTC.